This TCR beta chain is drawn from a study of cytomegalovirus exposure and HLA in healthy donors. The PCR employed 60 Vbeta primers together with 13 Jbeta primers. The data were produced by immunoSEQ multiplex PCR, yet TCRdb's version contains in-frame clones alone and is incomplete. The sample holds 160,000 or so clones; 84% are singletons and the top ten take more than 0.85%. J was trimmed by 3 bases and V by 6 bases; bases with no gene match: 6. This CDR3 region has 15 residues. The V gene's germline CDR1 is SNHLY and CDR2 FYNNEI. The V gene is TRBV2, the J gene TRBJ2-7; 12 nucleotides line up with TRBD1. The clonotype was recovered from a man aged 30-40 years in good health and CMV-seronegative. The sample consisted of PBMCs. Written as DNA, the CDR3 is TGTGCCAGCAGGGAGGGACAGGGGGCTTTCTACGAGCAGTACTTC. Amino acids: CASREGQGAFYEQYF.